The clone carrying this T cell receptor (beta chain) turned up a few times. These data originate in a study of OX40 agonist ivuxolimab in advanced cancers. Profiled with immunoSEQ multiplex PCR; TCRdb holds only in-frame clones, not every one. The sample consists of 60,000 to 75,000 clones, 70% to 90% of them appearing once. The clonotype was recovered from an adult with an advanced solid tumor such as melanoma, head and neck, liver or kidney cancer. The sample in question was CD4+ or CD8+ T cells sorted from blood, obtained in a trial of the OX40 agonist ivuxolimab.

Here the CDR3 DNA reads TGTGCCAGCAGCCAATCGGATGGGGAGCCAAAACTGTTTTTT. Its translation: CASSQSDGEPKLFF. The chain employs TRBV4-2 and TRBJ1-4, with D unclear. CDR3 length: 14 residues. The V and J ends lost 2 bases and 10 bases respectively, with 14 bases between them. Germline CDR1 is LGHNA and CDR2 is YNFKEQ.